One sample yielded the 27 T cell receptor beta chains listed below, sequenced in a study of blood T cell repertoires in COVID-19. This table comes from immunoSEQ multiplex PCR, and its TCRdb copy is limited to in-frame clones, with some not included. Of fewer than 350,000 clones in the sample, around 86% are singletons; the top ten hold 2.5% to 3.5%. The source material was peripheral blood. Every receptor here comes from a woman aged 60-75 years with active or convalescent COVID-19.

CDR3 loop: CAWSPLLVGTDTQYF. The CDR3 coding sequence is TGTGCCTGGAGTCCACTTCTTGTGGGCACAGATACGCAGTATTTT. This chain links TRBV30 with TRBJ2-3; no reliable D call. The V end was cut by 2 bases, the J end by 1 base, with 13 bases between. Germline assignment: CDR1 GTSNPN and CDR2 SVGIG (reference sequence). This CDR3 has 15 amino acids.

This chain joins TRBV20-1 and TRBJ2-7, with D perhaps TRBD1 (5 bases). V was pared by 1 base and J by 11 bases, with 12 bases between. The length of the CDR3 is 11 residues. Germline assignment: CDR1 DFQATT and CDR2 SNEGSKA (reference sequence). DNA of the CDR3: TGCAGTGCTAGAGTTCAACAGGTCAAGTACTTC. Its translation: CSARVQQVKYF.

The chain carries TRBV18 and TRBJ1-1; D is undetermined. V lost 1 base and J lost 1, with 10 bases in between. This CDR3 has 15 residues. Germline CDR1 reads KGHSH; CDR2 reads LQKENI. The CDR3 region is CASSPLRGGNTEAFF. The CDR3 DNA reads TGTGCCAGCTCACCACTCCGGGGAGGGAACACTGAAGCTTTCTTT.

The V call is TRBV6-2 or TRBV6-3, the J call TRBJ2-7, with unresolved D. The CDR3 sequence is 13 residues long. Germline V gives CDR1 MNHEY, CDR2 SVGEGT. V was pared by 5 bases and J by 3 bases, with 11 bases between. The CDR3 reads CASSRPLLYEQYF. In DNA form, the CDR3 reads TGTGCCAGCAGTCGTCCATTACTCTACGAGCAGTACTTC.

V gene TRBV5-1 combines with J gene TRBJ2-1, with TRBD2 matching over 8 bases. The CDR3 extends over 15 amino acids. V dropped 4 bases and J dropped 3; count of bases not matched to a gene: 6. Germline CDR1 is SGHRS and CDR2 is YFSETQ. The CDR3 spells CASSESGGHYNEQFF. The CDR3 bases are TGCGCCAGCAGCGAGAGCGGGGGCCACTACAATGAGCAGTTCTTC.

V is TRBV11-3 and J is TRBJ2-7; tentatively, D is TRBD2 (6 bases). V was clipped by 5 bases and J by 1 base, with 15 bases between them. This CDR3 is 15 amino acids long. The V gene's germline CDR1 is SGHNT and CDR2 YENEEA. The chain's CDR3 is CASSLGRGESYEQYF. CDR3 DNA: TGTGCCAGCAGCCTGGGGCGGGGAGAGTCCTACGAGCAGTACTTC. Full variable domain (rest looked up from reference TRBV11-3 and TRBJ2-7): EAGVVQSPRYKIIEKKQPVAFWCNPISGHNTLYWYLQNLGQGPELLIRYENEEAVDDSQLPKDRFSAERLKGVDSTLKIQPAELGDSAVYLCASSLGRGESYEQYFGPGTRLTVT.

The J gene is TRBJ2-2, the V gene TRBV7-8; 9 positions match TRBD2. The germline CDR1 and CDR2 sequences are SGHVS and FQNEAQ. The junction had 5 bases not matched to a gene; V was cut back by 5 bases and J by 4 bases. The CDR3 sequence is 15 residues long. This CDR3 is CASSRVSGGTGELFF. The CDR3 bases are TGTGCCAGCAGCCGCGTTAGCGGGGGCACCGGGGAGCTGTTTTTT.

The chain carries TRBV19 and TRBJ1-6; 7 bases are shared with TRBD1. Germline CDR1 and CDR2: LNHDA and SQIVND (reference sequence). V lost 9 bases, J lost 0 bases, and 8 bases stayed unmatched. This CDR3 is 16 amino acids long. CDR3 nucleotides: TGTGCCAGCCGGGTAACAGGGGACTCCTATAATTCACCCCTCCACTTT. Translated, it gives CASRVTGDSYNSPLHF. Full variable domain (rest looked up from reference TRBV19 and TRBJ1-6): DGGITQSPKYLFRKEGQNVTLSCEQNLNHDAMYWYRQDPGQGLRLIYYSQIVNDFQKGDIAEGYSVSREKKESFPLTVTSAQKNPTAFYLCASRVTGDSYNSPLHFGNGTRLTVT.

V gene TRBV29-1 combines with J gene TRBJ1-2; TRBD1 might be the D (5 bases). The CDR3 is 12 amino acids. Germline V gene data show CDR1 as SQVTM and CDR2 as ANQGSEA. The ends were cut back, 5 bases at V and 3 bases at J, with 10 bases in the middle. The CDR3 is CSVQGTDYGYTF. The CDR3 DNA sequence: TGCAGCGTTCAGGGAACGGACTATGGCTACACCTTC. The entire variable domain, with the rest obtained from reference TRBV29-1 and TRBJ1-2, is as follows: SAVISQKPSRDICQRGTSLTIQCQVDSQVTMMFWYRQQPGQSLTLIATANQGSEATYESGFVIDKFPISRPNLTFSTLTVSNMSPEDSSIYLCSVQGTDYGYTFGSGTRLTVV.

The gene calls are TRBV12-5 and TRBJ2-5; D unresolved. Germline lookup yields CDR1 LGHNT and CDR2 FRNRAP. This CDR3 region has 11 residues. Trimming cost V 2 bases and J 4 bases, with 2 bases left between them. The CDR3 nucleotides are TGTGCTAGTGGTTTGCGAGAGACCCAGTACTTC. It is translated as CASGLRETQYF.

Only one count was recorded for this clone. The gene calls are TRBV13 and TRBJ1-2; 11 bases are a match to TRBD1. The germline V gene has CDR1 PRHDT and CDR2 FYEKMQ (reference sequence). Losses at the gene ends were 5 bases for V and 4 bases for J; bases not matched to a gene: 3. This CDR3 has 14 amino acids. The CDR3 spells CASSQGTGGYGYTF. The CDR3 DNA sequence: TGTGCCAGCAGCCAAGGGACAGGGGGCTATGGCTACACCTTC.

This chain links TRBV18 with TRBJ2-7; 10 positions match TRBD1. This CDR3 comprises 14 residues. Losses at the gene ends were 6 bases for V and 12 bases for J; bases not matched to a gene: 14. Germline CDR1 KGHSH, CDR2 LQKENI. The CDR3 reads CASSPGQGLFNRYF. CDR3 in DNA: TGTGCCAGCTCTCCGGGACAGGGGTTATTTAATCGGTACTTC.

The chain couples TRBV2 to TRBJ2-1; 11 bases are a match to TRBD2. The CDR3 has 15 amino acids. V shed 7 bases and J 4 bases; nucleotides not matched to a gene: 6. Per germline, CDR1 SNHLY and CDR2 FYNNEI. CDR3 region: CASTPRTSGYNEQFF. CDR3 sequence (DNA): TGTGCCAGCACCCCTCGGACTAGCGGGTACAATGAGCAGTTCTTC.

The chain couples TRBV7-6 to TRBJ1-6; D is unclear. CDR1 and CDR2 from the germline V gene are SGHVS and FNYEAQ. CDR3 length equals 18 residues. Trimming shortened V by 6 bases and J by 3 bases, and 21 bases separated the two germline ends. CDR3: CASSREVQGRYYNSPLHF. In DNA, the CDR3 is TGTGCCAGCAGTCGGGAGGTACAAGGGCGGTACTATAATTCACCCCTCCACTTT.

The chain has TRBV7-2 and TRBJ1-1, with D tentatively TRBD1 (6 bases). This CDR3 contains 15 residues. CDR1 SGHTA and CDR2 FQGNSA come from the germline V gene. V lost 8 bases to trimming and J lost 0 bases, with 16 bases between them. CDR3 in amino acids: CASGGGGLMNTEAFF. CDR3 sequence (DNA): TGTGCCAGCGGGGGCGGAGGTTTGATGAACACTGAAGCTTTCTTT. The full variable domain, with the rest looked up from reference TRBV7-2 and TRBJ1-1, is GAGVSQSPSNKVTEKGKDVELRCDPISGHTALYWYRQSLGQGLEFLIYFQGNSAPDKSGLPSDRFSAERTGGSVSTLTIQRTQQEDSAVYLCASGGGGLMNTEAFFGQGTRLTVV.

This sequence joins TRBV7-8 and TRBJ1-5; D might be TRBD1 (6 bases). Trimming shortened V by 1 base and J by 0 bases, and 19 bases separated the two germline ends. Germline CDR1 SGHVS, CDR2 FQNEAQ. The length of the CDR3 is 19 residues. The CDR3 loop is CASSLGGGWTENSNQPQHF. The CDR3, as DNA: TGTGCCAGCAGCTTAGGGGGCGGATGGACAGAAAATAGCAATCAGCCCCAGCATTTT.

J is TRBJ2-5 and V is TRBV3-1 (or the pseudogene TRBV3-2), with D perhaps matching TRBD2 (5 bases). Germline lookup yields CDR1 LGHDT and CDR2 YNNKEL (reference sequence). The CDR3 loop spans 14 amino acids. The ends were cut back, 0 bases at V and 5 bases at J, with 10 bases in the middle. The CDR3 sequence is CASSQDGLAETQYF. CDR3 sequence (DNA): TGTGCCAGCAGCCAAGATGGGCTAGCCGAGACCCAGTACTTC.

This chain joins TRBV29-1 and TRBJ2-1; 13 nucleotides match TRBD2. Germline V lookup: CDR1 SQVTM, CDR2 ANQGSEA. There are 15 residues in the CDR3. V dropped 7 bases and J dropped 7; count of bases not matched to a gene: 10. CDR3: CSAIPRTSGGNEQFF. For the CDR3, the DNA is TGCAGCGCCATTCCTCGGACTAGCGGGGGTAATGAGCAGTTCTTC.

The chain is built from TRBV4-1 and TRBJ1-6; D is undetermined. This CDR3 is 15 amino acids long. The V and J ends lost 0 bases and 6 bases respectively, with 9 bases between them. The germline V gene has CDR1 MGHRA and CDR2 YSYEKL. The CDR3 region is CASSQETHPNSPLHF. The CDR3 DNA is TGCGCCAGCAGCCAAGAGACACACCCTAATTCACCCCTCCACTTT.

The genes are TRBV6-2 or TRBV6-3 and TRBJ2-7, with D possibly being TRBD1 (5 bases). The CDR3 length is 14 residues. Looked up from germline, CDR1 is MNHEY and CDR2 is SVGEGT. V lost 2 bases, J lost 3 bases, and 11 bases lay in between. CDR3 DNA: TGTGCCAGCAGTTACAAGGGGTACTACTACGAGCAGTACTTC. It translates to CASSYKGYYYEQYF.

Regarding this clone: This same CDR3 is encoded by further DNA sequences in the sample. The rearrangement joins TRBV6-5 to TRBJ1-1; maybe TRBD1 (5 bases). This CDR3 contains 15 residues. Germline V gives CDR1 MNHEY, CDR2 SVGAGI. V was cut by 0 bases and J by 1 base, with 9 bases left in between. The chain's CDR3 is CASSYSGQTNTEAFF. For the CDR3, the DNA is TGTGCCAGCAGTTACTCGGGGCAGACGAACACTGAAGCTTTCTTT.

The chain links TRBV6-6 to TRBJ1-1; D remains ambiguous. V was pared by 4 bases and J by 6 bases, with 15 bases between. Germline V gene lookup returns CDR1 MNHNY and CDR2 SVGAGI (reference sequence). CDR3 size: 14 residues. The CDR3 loop reads CASSSNGRAAEAFF. The CDR3 region has the DNA TGTGCCAGCAGTTCCAATGGGCGGGCCGCTGAAGCTTTCTTT.

The gene calls are TRBV2 and TRBJ2-1; 9 nucleotides align to TRBD2. Germline CDR1 SNHLY, CDR2 FYNNEI. The V and J ends lost 4 bases and 2 bases, in that order; junction bases with no gene match: 9. The CDR3 runs to 17 residues. The CDR3 loop is CASSALAGTSPYNEQFF. CDR3 nucleotide sequence: TGTGCCAGCAGTGCTCTGGCCGGGACTAGCCCCTACAATGAGCAGTTCTTC.

The count of this clone is one. The chain joins TRBV6-5 to TRBJ1-1; tentatively, D is TRBD1 (5 bases). The CDR3 loop spans 15 amino acids. CDR1 is MNHEY and CDR2 is SVGAGI in the germline V gene. V lost 1 base and J 1 base, leaving 10 bases between the germline ends. The CDR3, as DNA: TGTGCCAGCAGTTACTGGGGCAGGAAGAACACTGAAGCTTTCTTT. Translating it yields CASSYWGRKNTEAFF.

This sequence joins TRBV27 and TRBJ1-5, with TRBD1 identical over 8 bases. The CDR3 is 16 amino acids. Germline loops: CDR1 MNHEY, CDR2 SMNVEV (reference sequence). As DNA, the CDR3 is TGTGCTGACGGTGGGGTGGGCGGACAGGGAGGTCAGCCCCAGCATTTT. It codes for CADGGVGGQGGQPQHF.

The chain is built from TRBV19 and TRBJ2-1, with TRBD2 as a possible D gene (6 bases). The CDR3 totals 14 residues. CDR1 LNHDA and CDR2 SQIVND come from the germline V gene (reference sequence). V shed 9 bases and J shed 2 bases, with 14 bases lying between them. The CDR3 DNA reads TGTGCCAGCAGAAGCGGGCTTGCCTACAATGAGCAGTTCTTC. Its protein product is CASRSGLAYNEQFF.

The gene calls are TRBV7-8 and TRBJ2-1; 13 bases are a match to TRBD2. The CDR3 is 15 residues long. The germline V gene encodes CDR1 SGHVS and CDR2 FQNEAQ. V gave up 1 base and J gave up 7 bases; unmatched junction bases: 1. The DNA for the CDR3 is TGTGCCAGCAGCTTAGGGACTAGCGGGGGAAATGAGCAGTTCTTC. It codes for CASSLGTSGGNEQFF.